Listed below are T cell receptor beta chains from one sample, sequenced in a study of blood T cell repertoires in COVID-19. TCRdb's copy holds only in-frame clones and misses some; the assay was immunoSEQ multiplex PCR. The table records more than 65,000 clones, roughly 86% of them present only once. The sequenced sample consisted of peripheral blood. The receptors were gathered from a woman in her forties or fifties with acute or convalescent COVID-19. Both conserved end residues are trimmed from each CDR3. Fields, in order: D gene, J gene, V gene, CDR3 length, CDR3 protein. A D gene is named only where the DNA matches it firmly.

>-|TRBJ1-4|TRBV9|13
ASSPQTESNEKLF
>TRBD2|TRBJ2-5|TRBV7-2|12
ASSLAGLGETQY
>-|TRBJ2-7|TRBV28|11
ASSPVYLNEQY
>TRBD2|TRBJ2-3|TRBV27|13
ASSLSGTRFDTQY
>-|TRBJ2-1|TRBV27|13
ASSMQYRAGAKQF
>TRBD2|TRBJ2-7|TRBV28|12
ASTLASGSYEQY
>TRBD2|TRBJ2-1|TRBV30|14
AWSVDGTSGRARQF
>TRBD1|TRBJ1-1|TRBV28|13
ASSSTGAAKTQAF
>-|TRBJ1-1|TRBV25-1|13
ASSLQGTLSTEAF
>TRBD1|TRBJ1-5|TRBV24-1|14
ATSDRDRGFGQPQH
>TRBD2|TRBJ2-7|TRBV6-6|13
ASIAGLATNYEQY
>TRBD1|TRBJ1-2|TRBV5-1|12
ASSLQQGGYGYT
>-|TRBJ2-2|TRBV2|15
ASSEERIGMGTGELF
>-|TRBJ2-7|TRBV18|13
ASSPPGATTYEQY
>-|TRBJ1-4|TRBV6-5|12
ASSYQGWSEKLF
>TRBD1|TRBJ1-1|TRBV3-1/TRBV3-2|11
ASSQGTGIEAF
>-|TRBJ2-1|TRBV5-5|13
ASSLELASYNEQF
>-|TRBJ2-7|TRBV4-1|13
ASSQDAQRFYEQY
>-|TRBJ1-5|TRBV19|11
ASSAQVNQPQH
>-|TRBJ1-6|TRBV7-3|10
ASSLPPSPLH
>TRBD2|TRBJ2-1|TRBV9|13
ASSLSGSSYNEQF
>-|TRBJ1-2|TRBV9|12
ASSGAGRNYGYT
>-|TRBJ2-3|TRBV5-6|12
ASSPNWGRDTQY
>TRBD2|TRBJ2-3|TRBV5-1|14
ASTDQGGGNTDTQY
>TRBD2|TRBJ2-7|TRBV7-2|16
ASSPDYTVAGLSYEQY